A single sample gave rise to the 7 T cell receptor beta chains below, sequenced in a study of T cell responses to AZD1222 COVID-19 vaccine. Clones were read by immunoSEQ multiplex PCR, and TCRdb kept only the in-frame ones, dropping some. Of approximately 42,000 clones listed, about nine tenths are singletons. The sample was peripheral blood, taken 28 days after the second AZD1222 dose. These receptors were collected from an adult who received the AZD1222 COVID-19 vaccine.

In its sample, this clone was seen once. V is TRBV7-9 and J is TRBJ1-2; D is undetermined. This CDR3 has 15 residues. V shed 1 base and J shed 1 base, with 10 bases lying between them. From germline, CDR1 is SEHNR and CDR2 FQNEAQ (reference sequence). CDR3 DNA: TGTGCCAGCAGCTTAGAAGGCCCCTATAACTATGGCTACACCTTC. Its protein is CASSLEGPYNYGYTF.

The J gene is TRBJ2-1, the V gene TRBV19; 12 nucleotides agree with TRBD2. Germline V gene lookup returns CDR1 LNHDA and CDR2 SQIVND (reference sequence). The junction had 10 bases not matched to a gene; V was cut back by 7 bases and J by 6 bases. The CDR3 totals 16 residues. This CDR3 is CASTGNPGLAGNEQFF. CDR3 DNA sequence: TGTGCCAGTACCGGAAACCCGGGACTAGCGGGCAATGAGCAGTTCTTC. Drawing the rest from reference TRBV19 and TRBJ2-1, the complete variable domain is DGGITQSPKYLFRKEGQNVTLSCEQNLNHDAMYWYRQDPGQGLRLIYYSQIVNDFQKGDIAEGYSVSREKKESFPLTVTSAQKNPTAFYLCASTGNPGLAGNEQFFGPGTRLTVL.

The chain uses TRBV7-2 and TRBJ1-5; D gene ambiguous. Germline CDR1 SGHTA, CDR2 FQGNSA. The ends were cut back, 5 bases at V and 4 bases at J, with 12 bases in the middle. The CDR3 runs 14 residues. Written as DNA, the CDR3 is TGTGCCAGCAGCGGTTCCGACTTGAATCAGCCCCAGCATTTT. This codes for CASSGSDLNQPQHF.

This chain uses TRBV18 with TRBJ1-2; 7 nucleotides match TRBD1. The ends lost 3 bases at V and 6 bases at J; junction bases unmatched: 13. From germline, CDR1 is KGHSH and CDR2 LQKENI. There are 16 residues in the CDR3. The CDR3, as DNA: TGTGCCAGCTCACCCGAGCCGACAGGGACGATTAATGGCTACACCTTC. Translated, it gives CASSPEPTGTINGYTF.

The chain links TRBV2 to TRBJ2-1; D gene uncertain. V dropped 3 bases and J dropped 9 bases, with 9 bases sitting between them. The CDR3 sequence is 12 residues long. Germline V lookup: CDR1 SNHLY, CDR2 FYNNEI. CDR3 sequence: CASSEQLGEQFF. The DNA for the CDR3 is TGTGCCAGCAGTGAGCAGCTAGGTGAGCAGTTCTTC.

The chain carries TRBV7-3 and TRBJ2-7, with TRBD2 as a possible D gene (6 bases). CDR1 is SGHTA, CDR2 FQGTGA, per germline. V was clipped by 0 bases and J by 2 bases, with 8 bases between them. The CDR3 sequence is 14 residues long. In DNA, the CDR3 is TGTGCCAGCAGCTTAACCGGGGGAACCTACGAGCAGTACTTC. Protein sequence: CASSLTGGTYEQYF.

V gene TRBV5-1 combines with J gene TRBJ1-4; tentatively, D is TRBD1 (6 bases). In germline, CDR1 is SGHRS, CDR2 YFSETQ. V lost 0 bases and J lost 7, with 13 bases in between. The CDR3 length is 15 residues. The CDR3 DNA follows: TGCGCCAGCAGCTTGGCCCCAGGGGTCGGTGAAAAACTGTTTTTT. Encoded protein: CASSLAPGVGEKLFF.